Below, one T cell receptor (beta chain) is given with its context. This clone appeared once. Its antigen target is currently unknown. No much larger clone is present one base from it, and per-base qualities are unavailable. Whole blood was collected in K2EDTA tubes by collaborating institutions according to the institutions' own protocols. Collaborator samples were shipped for TCRbeta analysis as frozen whole blood, isolated PBMCs, or DNA extracted from either sample type. Its CDR3 holds 15 amino acids, cysteine through phenylalanine. Only the CDR3 part of the read is kept: 45 bases, read in frame from the first base. Trimming leaves V shorter by 5 bases and J shorter by 2 bases, with the junction holding 8 bases beyond the gene matches. Taken from the germline V gene (reference sequence), the CDR1 and CDR2 loops are MNHNY and SVGAGI. TCRbeta CDR3 regions were amplified from genomic DNA by means of the immunoSEQ Assay, a bias-controlled multiplex PCR. The authors processed their data as follows. Nucleated cell counts per sample were estimated from amplification of reference gene primers within the assay. To quantify the absolute abundance of each unique TCRbeta CDR3 rearrangement, sequence reads were collapsed and filtered. For each sample, productive Simpson clonality was calculated as the square root of Simpson's diversity index across productive rearrangements. TCRdb retrieved this table from immuneACCESS and kept in-frame rearrangements only. Not all clones are present; in checked studies, unresolved V genes account for under half, and no reason is known for the remainder. V and J calls and clone size are copied from that table; D and trimming were computed from the DNA. The sample table contains about 200,000 clones; only one count was recorded for around 80% of them. The leading ten clones occupy 6.9% of the sample.

These data come from a study of blood T cell repertoires in COVID-19 (dated by TCRdb to the early 2020s). In the study overall: Collaborator samples came from the United States, Italy and Spain and covered acute and convalescent phases of COVID-19. The prospective study material was composed of cDNA or gDNA derived from T cells, B-cell-depleted T cells, or PBMCs. Deeply sampled blood TCRbeta repertoires from subjects exposed to, actively infected with, or recovered from COVID-19 were included in the dataset. A freely available public database, intended as a resource for researchers studying the immune response to SARS-CoV-2, is where the repertoires were released. Samples came from the ongoing ImmuneRACE study (first 160 participants) plus 1,254 subjects from 6 global collaborators. Nearly every sample came with metadata listing a de-identified subject ID, COVID-19 status, age in years and sex. Where HLA class I and class II types were available, the types were taken from metadata supplied by the sample provider, not from assay-based typing.

Broader findings and caveats from the paper: How much clinical and demographic metadata was included differed by source and by participant, and the metadata was provided uncurated.

The rearranged segments are TRBV6-6 and TRBJ1-1; 7 junctional bases match TRBD1. Sequenced: peripheral blood. This TCR was recovered from a man aged 55-75 years with acute or convalescent COVID-19. The CDR3 sequence is CASSAPTGSNTEAFF. The DNA sequence is TGTGCCAGCAGTGCTCCGACAGGGTCCAACACTGAAGCTTTCTTT.